The rows below give T cell receptor beta chains drawn from one sample of a study of T cell changes during pregnancy in multiple sclerosis. Some clones are missing from TCRdb's copy, which holds only in-frame ones; the method was immunoSEQ multiplex PCR. The sample carries tens of thousands of clones, 88% recorded once. The material was CD4+ T cells from peripheral blood mononuclear cells, obtained in the third trimester of pregnancy. These receptor sequences come from a female donor with multiple sclerosis, enrolled in a pregnancy study. Each CDR3 is given without its conserved first and last residue. A D gene is named only where the DNA matches it firmly.

ASSLAWGQGTDTQY	TRBV5-6	TRBD1
ASTLGGSRGIYEQY	TRBV7-9	-
ASSGRAGNTIY	TRBV7-6	-
ASSLALSSGGLTEAF	TRBV7-8	TRBD1
ASSLTTGGAPGELF	TRBV7-3	TRBD1
ASSLEGRPMRNEQF	TRBV11-2	-
ASSSGAGLAKNIQY	TRBV7-9	-
ASSSDRQSADTQY	TRBV11-2	TRBD1
ASSRQGDGEKLF	TRBV2	TRBD1
ASALRDRPHQPQH	TRBV6-1	TRBD1
ASSYQVGRAETQY	TRBV5-1	-
ASSVTGTGNYGYT	TRBV6-5	TRBD1
ASSLGLRAGTDTQY	TRBV7-2	-
ASSDRERFYFGYT	TRBV19	TRBD1
ASSPQTGGSQIEKLF	TRBV7-6	TRBD1
ASSQDNSGTGFRKTQY	TRBV4-3	TRBD1
ASSQDKYRGKAQGVIREAF	TRBV4-1	TRBD1
ASTRGGTANTEAF	TRBV27	-
ASSLGQGETQY	TRBV5-1	TRBD1
ASNPGGSYGYT	TRBV19	TRBD1
ASSIDSQGQTYGYT	TRBV19	-
ASSLDRRGGNTIY	TRBV7-2	-
SAGQGSYNEQF	TRBV29-1	TRBD1
ASRMPGIPYGYT	TRBV19	-
ASSPSPGHLSYEQY	TRBV7-9	-
ASSLDRDSGNTIY	TRBV7-9	TRBD1
ASSVSGSNTEAF	TRBV5-1	-
ASSFSADTQY	TRBV7-9	-
ASSERDPNQPQH	TRBV6-1	-
ASREGNSPLH	TRBV2	-
ASSLIDGAGYEQY	TRBV5-1	-
ASSLGRAQETQY	TRBV7-6	-
SVEDLHRGGYT	TRBV29-1	TRBD1
SASASNYGYT	TRBV29-1	-
ASAQSQANYGYT	TRBV7-9	-
ASTTGEFYGYT	TRBV11-2	-
ASSLAGGHETQY	TRBV28	TRBD2
ASSQARNTGELF	TRBV19	-
ASSTVVAGGGTDTQY	TRBV5-1	TRBD2
ASSPGTEPSYEQY	TRBV7-9	TRBD1
ASSSDTYTEAF	TRBV7-2	-
ASSPMTSGGYNTGELF	TRBV18	TRBD2
ASSYRYTGELF	TRBV11-2	-
ASRNRGTDTQY	TRBV11-2	-
ASSALVQETQY	TRBV11-2	-
ASSWGGRNEKLF	TRBV7-9	-
ASSLLADRTDTQY	TRBV7-9	TRBD2
ASSYSAIGTEAF	TRBV6-5	-
ASSFRQGSGETQY	TRBV7-2	TRBD1
SAGLMSSYNEQF	TRBV29-1	-
ASRRTSLVGNTIY	TRBV6-5	-